This T cell receptor beta chain came from a study of cytomegalovirus exposure and HLA in healthy donors. Overall study context: A previous analysis identified 100 million or so unique TCR beta sequences derived from 180 million or so T cells.

Germline V gene data show CDR1 as SGHNT and CDR2 as YYREEE (reference sequence). Unmatched junction bases numbered 13, after V lost 0 bases and J lost 5 bases. CDR3 length: 18 residues. Healthy people donating bone marrow made up the donors. Both 60 Vbeta primers and 13 Jbeta primers went into the PCR. Clones were read by immunoSEQ multiplex PCR, and TCRdb kept only the in-frame ones, dropping some. The table has about 120,000 clones, over 70% seen once. The receptor was isolated from a man aged 35 to 55 in good health and CMV-seropositive. The sample comprised PBMCs. This rearrangement joins TRBV5-4 to TRBJ2-1; 8 bases are a match to TRBD2. CDR3: CASSLARGGTRVNNEQFF. CDR3 in DNA: TGTGCCAGCAGCTTGGCCCGGGGAGGGACTAGGGTGAACAATGAGCAGTTCTTC.